This T cell receptor (beta chain) originates from a study of spatial heterogeneity in lung cancer. This clonotype was detected ten times or more. The CDR3 sequence is 14 residues long. V dropped 2 bases and J dropped 0 bases, with 7 bases sitting between them. Germline V gene sequence: CDR1 SGHTA, CDR2 FQGNSA. TCRdb re-analysed the 5' RACE reads in MiXCR, keeping a single row per CDR3 protein. The sample contains 25,000 or so distinct CDR3 sequences, over 5% of which appear only once. Time point of the sample: blood at routine non-recurrence follow-up after resection. This clonotype was obtained from a female donor with early-stage non-small cell lung cancer. The chain joins TRBV7-2 to TRBJ1-1; the D gene is possibly TRBD1 (5 bases). The specimen was PBMCs, collected at follow-up. The CDR3 sequence is CASSLQGMNTEAFF. The CDR3 DNA reads TGTGCCAGCAGCTTACAGGGAATGAACACTGAAGCTTTCTTT.